Below, 14 T cell receptor beta chains from the same sample are listed, as sequenced in a study of shared clonotypes between healthy human individuals. Data came from immunoSEQ multiplex PCR; TCRdb stores just in-frame clones and leaves some out. The sample lists about 1 million clones; 70% to 80% were seen once. The sequenced material came from memory CD4+ T cells sorted from blood. The subset is: CD45RA-negative fraction. The receptors were sampled from a man younger than 35 in good health.

As for this clone: Other DNA sequences in the same sample also yield this CDR3. J is TRBJ2-1 and V is TRBV15; TRBD1 is a possible D gene (6 bases). V lost 3 bases to trimming and J lost 0 bases, with 9 bases between them. The CDR3 sequence is 15 residues long. Germline V gene data show CDR1 as LNHNV and CDR2 as YYDKDF (reference sequence). CDR3 region: CATSRTGSSYNEQFF. In nucleotides, the CDR3 is TGTGCCACCAGCAGGACAGGATCCTCCTACAATGAGCAGTTCTTC.

The chain joins TRBV11-2 to TRBJ2-3, with TRBD2 identical over 15 bases. The CDR3 loop spans 15 amino acids. J gave up 7 bases and V 5 bases, and 4 bases lay outside the gene matches. Germline CDR1 reads SGHAT; CDR2 reads FQNNGV. CDR3 nucleotides: TGTGCCAGCAGCACGGGACTAGCGGGAGGATATACGCAGTATTTT. It is translated as CASSTGLAGGYTQYF. The full variable domain, its missing parts supplied by reference TRBV11-2 and TRBJ2-3, is EAGVAQSPRYKIIEKRQSVAFWCNPISGHATLYWYQQILGQGPKLLIQFQNNGVVDDSQLPKDRFSAERLKGVDSTLKIQPAKLEDSAVYLCASSTGLAGGYTQYFGPGTRLTVL.

In its sample, this clone was seen a few times. The J gene is TRBJ2-7, the V gene TRBV6-6, with 8 bases matching TRBD1. Germline lookup yields CDR1 MNHNY and CDR2 SVGAGI (reference sequence). The CDR3 length is 13 residues. The V gene end was trimmed by 8 bases and the J gene end by 2 bases; junction bases not matched to a gene: 5. CDR3 sequence reads: CASRGQEAYEQYF. CDR3 sequence (DNA): TGTGCCAGCCGGGGACAGGAGGCCTACGAGCAGTACTTC.

This clone has just one count. The V call is TRBV18, the J call TRBJ1-4; TRBD1 aligns across 7 bases. The germline V gene encodes CDR1 KGHSH and CDR2 LQKENI. CDR3 length: 16 amino acids. V trimming: 2 bases; J trimming: 4 bases; junction bases outside the gene matches: 7. Here the CDR3 reads CASSPIAGTVNEKLFF. The CDR3 DNA reads as TGTGCCAGCTCACCAATCGCGGGGACAGTTAATGAAAAACTGTTTTTT.

The chain carries TRBV7-2 and TRBJ2-7; 8 bases are a match to TRBD2. Germline CDR1 SGHTA, CDR2 FQGNSA. V shed 4 bases and J 2 bases; nucleotides not matched to a gene: 1. This CDR3 comprises 13 residues. As DNA, the CDR3 is TGTGCCAGCAGCTACGGGAGGGCCTACGAGCAGTACTTC. Translated, it gives CASSYGRAYEQYF.

The gene calls are TRBV27 and TRBJ2-4; 7 bases agree with TRBD1. This CDR3 region has 15 residues. J was trimmed by 0 bases and V by 5 bases; bases with no gene match: 4. Germline V gene lookup returns CDR1 MNHEY and CDR2 SMNVEV (reference sequence). DNA for the CDR3: TGTGCCAGCAGTCGACAGGGCTCAGCCAAAAACATTCAGTACTTC. Translated: CASSRQGSAKNIQYF.

The chain uses TRBV30 and TRBJ1-4; D is possibly TRBD1 (6 bases). Looked up from germline, CDR1 is GTSNPN and CDR2 is SVGIG (reference sequence). There are 14 residues in the CDR3. V shed 1 base and J shed 7 bases, with 13 bases lying between them. Here the CDR3 reads CAWSGGGRGEKLFF. The CDR3 nucleotides read TGTGCCTGGAGTGGGGGGGGCCGAGGTGAAAAACTGTTTTTT. The full variable domain, its missing parts supplied by reference TRBV30 and TRBJ1-4, is SQTIHQWPATLVQPVGSPLSLECTVEGTSNPNLYWYRQAAGRGLQLLFYSVGIGQISSEVPQNLSASRPQDRQFILSSKKLLLSDSGFYLCAWSGGGRGEKLFFGSGTQLSVL.

This clone showed up just a few times. The rearrangement uses TRBV5-1 and TRBJ1-1, with D tentatively TRBD1 (5 bases). The CDR3 is made up of 14 amino acids. The V gene's germline CDR1 is SGHRS and CDR2 YFSETQ. V was clipped by 2 bases and J by 9 bases, with 17 bases between them. DNA for the CDR3: TGCGCCAGCAGCTTCCTAGGCGGGGGGACTCAAGCTTTCTTT. This encodes CASSFLGGGTQAFF. Looking up the rest from reference TRBV5-1 and TRBJ1-1 gives the full variable domain: KAGVTQTPRYLIKTRGQQVTLSCSPISGHRSVSWYQQTPGQGLQFLFEYFSETQRNKGNFPGRFSGRQFSNSRSEMNVSTLELGDSALYLCASSFLGGGTQAFFGQGTRLTVV.

This clone has a handful of counts. The chain has TRBV6-5 and TRBJ1-1; possible D gene TRBD1, 6 bases. Germline CDR1 MNHEY, CDR2 SVGAGI. This CDR3 spans 15 amino acids. V was cut by 3 bases and J by 10 bases, with 21 bases left in between. The CDR3 is CASSYYSLGGYAAFF. CDR3 sequence (DNA): TGTGCCAGCAGTTATTATTCGTTGGGGGGCTACGCAGCTTTCTTT.

The rearrangement uses TRBV30 and TRBJ2-7; D gene unclear. V was pared by 0 bases and J by 0 bases, with 9 bases between. The CDR3 is 14 amino acids. Per germline, CDR1 GTSNPN and CDR2 SVGIG (reference sequence). The CDR3 reads CAWSVGRNSYEQYF. The CDR3 nucleotides read TGTGCCTGGAGTGTGGGCAGGAACTCCTACGAGCAGTACTTC.

The gene calls are TRBV2 and TRBJ1-1; D unresolved. Trimming pared 10 bases from V and 4 bases from J, leaving 10 bases between. CDR1 and CDR2 (germline): SNHLY, FYNNEI. This CDR3 has 11 amino acids. The CDR3 protein is CATPSGTEAFF. CDR3 coding DNA: TGTGCCACCCCTTCGGGCACTGAAGCTTTCTTT.

This clone has just a few counts. Other DNA variants within this sample encode the same CDR3. This chain connects TRBV2 to TRBJ2-7; 12 bases agree with TRBD2. CDR3 length: 15 residues. Trimming cost V 7 bases and J 2 bases; bases outside gene matches: 6. Germline values: CDR1 SNHLY, CDR2 FYNNEI. CDR3 bases: TGTGCCAGCACTAAAGGACTAGCGGGGACCTACGAGCAGTACTTC. Its protein is CASTKGLAGTYEQYF.

The chain is built from TRBV6-5 and TRBJ2-4; tentatively, D is TRBD1 or TRBD2 (5 bases each). Germline V gives CDR1 MNHEY, CDR2 SVGAGI. The CDR3 consists of 13 residues. The V gene lost 5 bases and the J gene lost 6 bases, with 11 bases spanning the gap. The CDR3 sequence is CASSLRDVNIQYF. The DNA of the CDR3 is TGTGCCAGCAGTCTCCGGGACGTAAACATTCAGTACTTC.

Details on this clone: The identical CDR3 is also encoded by other nucleotide sequences in the sample. The chain employs TRBV27 and TRBJ2-7; 8 nucleotides agree with TRBD1. The CDR3 has 14 residues. The J segment lost 4 bases and the V segment lost 4 bases, leaving 6 bases of the junction unmatched. Per germline, CDR1 MNHEY and CDR2 SMNVEV (reference sequence). CDR3: CASSYGQGGYEQYF. The CDR3, as DNA: TGTGCCAGCAGTTACGGACAGGGAGGATACGAGCAGTACTTC.